This T cell receptor (beta chain) emerged from a study of T cells in tumors after PD-1 blockade. About the research overall: Excluded were patients with checkpoint blockade, immunosuppressants, or radiotherapy or other anti-cancer therapy within 4 weeks.

The study's findings and limits: Only pre- versus post-treatment comparisons showed clonal replacement. Peripheral recruitment is suggested, as some novel exhausted tumor clones were in pre-treatment blood.

For this clone: Its antigen is undetermined.

Profiled with immunoSEQ multiplex PCR; TCRdb holds only in-frame clones, not every one. The top ten hold approximately 13% of the sample, which has under 2,500 clones, about two thirds seen once. The origin of this receptor is a human donor with basal cell carcinoma. Sequencing was performed on tumor tissue, taken after anti-PD-1 treatment.

CDR3 loop: CASSQDFSGGVYEQYF. The CDR3 DNA reads TGCGCCAGCAGCCAAGATTTCAGCGGGGGGGTCTACGAGCAGTACTTC. The rearrangement uses TRBV4-1 and TRBJ2-7; 10 positions agree with TRBD2. CDR3 length equals 16 residues. After removal of 0 bases from V and 3 bases from J, the junction contained 5 bases not matched to a gene. Germline assignment: CDR1 MGHRA and CDR2 YSYEKL.